This TCR beta chain was recorded in a study of blood T cell repertoires in COVID-19 (dated by TCRdb to the early 2020s). About the full investigation: Collaborator samples came from the United States, Italy and Spain and covered acute and convalescent phases of COVID-19. The prospective study material was composed of cDNA or gDNA derived from T cells, B-cell-depleted T cells, or PBMCs. The dataset comprised deeply sampled blood TCRbeta repertoires from subjects exposed to, actively infected with, or recovered from COVID-19. The repertoires were released in a freely available public database intended as a resource for research on the immune response to SARS-CoV-2. Samples came from the ongoing ImmuneRACE study (first 160 participants) plus 1,254 subjects from 6 global collaborators. A de-identified subject ID, COVID-19 status, age in years and sex were almost always included in the sample metadata. Where available, HLA class I and class II types were obtained from metadata supplied by the sample provider rather than from assay-based typing. General conclusions and limits of the study: Clinical and demographic metadata were provided uncurated, with the amount varying by source and participant.

The CDR3, from cysteine to phenylalanine, totals 14 residues. The read is trimmed to its CDR3 DNA, 42 bases read in frame from base 1. V is clipped by 1 base and J by 10 bases, and the sequence between their germline boundaries is 16 bases long. The germline V gene provides CDR1 SGHTA and CDR2 FQGNSA. A word on this clone: Its antigen remains undetermined. Base qualities are not at hand, and no much larger clone is one base apart.

Whole blood was collected in K2EDTA tubes by collaborating institutions according to the institutions' own protocols. For TCRbeta analysis, collaborator samples were shipped as frozen whole blood, as isolated PBMCs, or as DNA extracted from either sample type. TCRbeta CDR3 regions were amplified from genomic DNA by means of the immunoSEQ Assay, a bias-controlled multiplex PCR. The original methods were these. The number of nucleated cells in each sample was estimated by amplification of reference gene primers within the assay. Sequence reads were collapsed and filtered to measure the absolute abundance of every unique TCRbeta CDR3 rearrangement. For each sample, productive Simpson clonality was calculated by taking the square root of Simpson's diversity index across productive rearrangements. TCRdb stores this immuneACCESS table with in-frame sequences only. Part of the clones is absent; in the studies checked, under half of the shortfall reflects unresolved V genes, and no reason is known for the rest. V and J calls and clone size follow that table, whereas D and trimming were derived from the DNA. This sample gives 350,000 to 400,000 clones in total; around 91% of them show up just once. The ten most abundant clones make up 6.5% of the sample.

The rearranged chain carries TRBV7-2 and TRBJ1-1, with the D gene not clear enough to name. Sequencing used peripheral blood. This TCR derives from a man younger than 30 with active or convalescent COVID-19. The CDR3 region has the sequence CASSLGQWQAAAFF. The nucleotide sequence is TGTGCCAGCAGCTTAGGTCAGTGGCAGGCAGCAGCTTTCTTT.